This entry lists 26 T cell receptor beta chains sequenced from one sample in a study of blood T cells in healthy people across ages (dated by TCRdb to about 2015). The method behind the library was 5' RACE. This sample was sequenced with an Illumina HiSeq 2500. A second roughly 6 to 12 cycle PCR used a sample-barcoded 5' primer and a J-beta primer mix. The public reads were run again by TCRdb, first through fastp at Q25 and then through MiXCR, and only productive beta chains were kept. Each entry is one CDR3 protein sequence, shown with its most common DNA and genes. The sample records about 800,000 distinct CDR3 sequences, 58% of which are singletons. The leading ten clones occupy approximately 21% of the sample. The specimen sequenced was blood. The receptors originated from a man aged 25-40 years in good health.

This chain connects TRBV25-1 to TRBJ1-2; TRBD1 matches 7 bases. V trimming: 3 bases; J trimming: 5 bases; junction bases outside the gene matches: 9. Germline V lookup: CDR1 MGHDK, CDR2 SYGVNS. This CDR3 is 15 amino acids long. The CDR3 DNA is TGTGCCAGCAGTGACAGTTTGGGGGACAGTTATGGCTACACCTTC. This encodes CASSDSLGDSYGYTF.

This clonotype was observed a handful of times. Being one base from a much bigger clone, this may be a read error. This rearrangement joins TRBV18 to TRBJ2-1; TRBD1 aligns across 7 bases. The J call may be wrong; the DNA end is better matched by TRBJ2-7. CDR3 length: 14 residues. Germline V gives CDR1 KGHSH, CDR2 LQKENI. CDR3 DNA: TGTGCCAGCTCACCACAGGGGGCCTACAATGAGCAGTACTTC. This gives the protein CASSPQGAYNEQYF.

V gene TRBV7-9 combines with J gene TRBJ1-5; D unclear. V dropped 3 bases and J dropped 1 base, with 13 bases sitting between them. The germline CDR1 and CDR2 sequences are SEHNR and FQNEAQ (reference sequence). The CDR3 runs to 16 residues. The CDR3 nucleotides read TGTGCCAGCAGCTTTGGGTCACCGGGGAGCAATCAGCCCCAGCATTTT. Translation gives CASSFGSPGSNQPQHF. Supplemented by reference TRBV7-9 and TRBJ1-5, the full variable domain reads DTGVSQNPRHKITKRGQNVTFRCDPISEHNRLYWYRQTLGQGPEFLTYFQNEAQLEKSRLLSDRFSAERPKGSFSTLEIQRTEQGDSAMYLCASSFGSPGSNQPQHFGDGTRLSIL.

This clonotype was recorded at least ten times. CDR3 coding DNA: TGTGCCAGCAGTAGACAGACTAGCGGGAGTAGGGGTGAGCAGTTCTTC. Amino acids: CASSRQTSGSRGEQFF. The V and J genes are TRBV6-5 and TRBJ2-1, with 12 bases identical to TRBD2. The germline V gene has CDR1 MNHEY and CDR2 SVGAGI. Trimming cost V 5 bases and J 9 bases; bases outside gene matches: 11. The CDR3 covers 16 residues.

The CDR3 is CASSTGTGDARTYNEQYF. The CDR3 nucleotides are TGTGCCAGCAGTACCGGGACAGGGGACGCGCGAACCTACAATGAGCAGTACTTC. This chain links TRBV6-2 or TRBV6-3 with TRBJ2-1; 10 bases fit TRBD1. The J call could be wrong; TRBJ2-7 is a better fit for the DNA end. Germline V CDR1 and CDR2: MNHEY, SVGEGT. The CDR3 is made up of 18 amino acids.

This sequence joins TRBV10-3 and TRBJ2-1, with 7 bases aligning to TRBD2. The CDR3 is made up of 16 amino acids. Germline CDR1 reads ENHRY; CDR2 reads SYGVKD. J was trimmed by 0 bases and V by 0 bases; bases with no gene match: 2. The CDR3 spells CAISESAGVSYNEQFF. CDR3 nucleotide sequence: TGTGCCATCAGTGAGTCGGCGGGGGTCTCCTACAATGAGCAGTTCTTC.

This clonotype appeared a few times. V is TRBV29-1 and J is TRBJ1-2; TRBD1 might be the D (5 bases). Trimming pared 1 base from V and 1 base from J, leaving 10 bases between. Germline V gene sequence: CDR1 SQVTM, CDR2 ANQGSEA. This CDR3 spans 14 amino acids. The CDR3 bases are TGCAGCGTTGAAGGCGACAGAGATAACTATGGCTACACCTTC. Amino acid sequence: CSVEGDRDNYGYTF.

The gene calls are TRBV9 and TRBJ2-1, with D uncertain. Germline V gene data show CDR1 as SGDLS and CDR2 as YYNGEE. The CDR3 sequence is 15 residues long. V shed 4 bases and J shed 8 bases, with 19 bases lying between them. The CDR3 reads CASSLQAISSDEQFF. CDR3 nucleotides: TGTGCCAGCAGCCTCCAGGCGATAAGTTCCGATGAGCAGTTCTTC.

Regarding this clonotype: This may come from a read error, since a much larger clone is one base off. The V and J genes are TRBV5-1 and TRBJ2-5; TRBD2 might be the D (6 bases). This CDR3 contains 14 residues. Deletions cut 4 bases from V and 6 bases from J, with 16 bases between. The V gene's germline CDR1 is SGHRS and CDR2 YFSETQ. DNA of the CDR3: TGCGCCAGCAGCGTGGCGGAGGGTCGAAAGACCCAGTACTTC. This sequence encodes CASSVAEGRKTQYF.

The chain employs TRBV6-5 and TRBJ2-5, with D unresolved. The CDR3 loop spans 13 amino acids. The germline V gene encodes CDR1 MNHEY and CDR2 SVGAGI. V shed 10 bases and J shed 3 bases, with 15 bases lying between them. The CDR3 DNA sequence: TGTGCCACCGGAGTAGATCGGGAAGAGACCCAGTACTTC. Translating it yields CATGVDREETQYF.

V is TRBV9 and J is TRBJ2-1, with TRBD2 matching over 10 bases. Per the germline V gene, CDR1 is SGDLS and CDR2 is YYNGEE. There are 14 residues in the CDR3. Trimming took 0 bases from V and 10 from J; bases not matched to a gene: 4. In DNA, the CDR3 is TGTGCCAGCAGCGTAGGGGGTAGCGGGAGGGAGCAGTTCTTC. Its translation is CASSVGGSGREQFF.

V and J are TRBV6-9 and TRBJ1-5; no firm D call. V gave up 7 bases and J gave up 10 bases, with 11 bases separating them. CDR1 MNHGY and CDR2 SVAAGI come from the germline V gene. This CDR3 has 11 amino acids. CDR3 protein: CASTPLVPQHF. In DNA, the CDR3 is TGTGCCAGCACCCCTCTTGTACCCCAGCATTTT.

To note about this clonotype: Germline and junction disagree at one end, which may indicate a read error. V gene TRBV5-1 combines with J gene TRBJ1-2; D is possibly TRBD1 (5 bases). This CDR3 has 15 residues. Germline V lookup: CDR1 SGHRS, CDR2 YFSETQ. The CDR3, as DNA: TGCGCCAGCAGCGGGGGGGACGACGCTAACTATGGCCACACCTTC. Translation gives CASSGGDDANYGHTF.

The rearrangement joins TRBV20-1 to TRBJ2-3; TRBD2 might be the D (6 bases). The CDR3 runs 13 residues. The V end lost 5 bases, the J end lost 3 bases, and 12 bases lay between the germline ends. Germline lookup yields CDR1 DFQATT and CDR2 SNEGSKA (reference sequence). The CDR3 nucleotides read TGCAGTGCTCGACTAGTTTCAACAGATACGCAGTATTTT. It translates to CSARLVSTDTQYF.

This clonotype was recorded at least ten times. V and J are TRBV7-2 and TRBJ2-2; 13 nucleotides agree with TRBD2. Germline V gene data show CDR1 as SGHTA and CDR2 as FQGNSA. The CDR3 has 19 residues. V shed 5 bases, J shed 4 bases, and the junction held 13 bases outside the gene matches. Here the CDR3 DNA reads TGTGCCAGCAGCGCGGGACTAGCGGGAAAGATTGTGGGCACCGGGGAGCTGTTTTTT. It specifies CASSAGLAGKIVGTGELFF.

This clonotype was seen a few times. A much bigger clone sits one base away, suggesting this may be a read error. This sequence joins TRBV7-9 and TRBJ2-4; D is undetermined. Germline lookup yields CDR1 SEHNR and CDR2 FQNEAQ (reference sequence). Trimming removed 2 bases at V and 15 bases at J, with 11 bases between. The CDR3 runs 11 residues. The CDR3 region is CASSLSRARYF. In DNA, the CDR3 is TGTGCCAGCAGCTTATCCCGAGCCCGGTACTTC. The full variable domain, in which reference TRBV7-9 and TRBJ2-4 provide the parts outside the CDR3, is DTGVSQNPRHKITKRGQNVTFRCDPISEHNRLYWYRQTLGQGPEFLTYFQNEAQLEKSRLLSDRFSAERPKGSFSTLEIQRTEQGDSAMYLCASSLSRARYFGAGTRLSVL.

This clonotype was detected a few times. The CDR3 DNA sequence: TGCAGCGTTGAGTGGGAAAGCTCCTACAATGAGCAGTTCTTC. Translating it yields CSVEWESSYNEQFF. This chain joins TRBV29-1 and TRBJ2-1, with D uncertain. V was shortened by 3 bases and J by 0 bases, with 9 bases between the two germline ends. The CDR3 has 14 amino acids. Looked up from germline, CDR1 is SQVTM and CDR2 is ANQGSEA.

The chain links TRBV28 to TRBJ2-3; 16 positions match TRBD2. This CDR3 region has 17 residues. Trimming took 4 bases from V and 6 from J; bases not matched to a gene: 7. From germline, CDR1 is MDHEN and CDR2 SYDVKM. The CDR3 is CASSSMGLAGGLDTQYF. DNA of the CDR3: TGTGCCAGCAGTTCGATGGGACTAGCGGGAGGGCTGGATACGCAGTATTTT.

The V and J genes are TRBV4-2 and TRBJ2-7; no firm D call. Trimming cost V 3 bases and J 2 bases, with 17 bases left between them. The germline V gene has CDR1 LGHNA and CDR2 YNFKEQ. The CDR3 contains 16 residues. CDR3 loop: CASSHRADTATYEQYF. The CDR3 DNA sequence: TGTGCCAGCAGCCACCGCGCCGATACTGCAACCTACGAGCAGTACTTC.

As DNA, the CDR3 is TGTGCCAGCAGCTTAGGCTATAGCGGGGGGGCCCAAGAGACCCAGTACTTC. Protein sequence: CASSLGYSGGAQETQYF. V and J are TRBV11-2 and TRBJ2-5, with TRBD2 identical over 11 bases. CDR3 length equals 17 residues. The J segment lost 1 base and the V segment lost 1 base, leaving 5 bases of the junction unmatched. The germline gives CDR1 SGHAT, CDR2 FQNNGV. The variable domain in full, with the rest retrieved from reference TRBV11-2 and TRBJ2-5, is EAGVAQSPRYKIIEKRQSVAFWCNPISGHATLYWYQQILGQGPKLLIQFQNNGVVDDSQLPKDRFSAERLKGVDSTLKIQPAKLEDSAVYLCASSLGYSGGAQETQYFGPGTRLLVL.

The CDR3 DNA reads as TGCAGTGCCCGGGGGACCCACTACGAGCAGTACTTC. Residues: CSARGTHYEQYF. The genes are TRBV20-1 and TRBJ2-7, with a possible D match to TRBD2 (6 bases). The length of the CDR3 is 12 residues. CDR1 DFQATT and CDR2 SNEGSKA come from the germline V gene (reference sequence). V dropped 6 bases and J dropped 3 bases, with 12 bases sitting between them.

A note on this clonotype: Mismatch with germline at one junction end may stem from a read error. CDR3 DNA sequence: TGTGCCAGCAGACCAACAGGGTATTGGGACACTAAAGCTTTCTTT. It translates to CASRPTGYWDTKAFF. The rearrangement links TRBV27 to TRBJ1-1; a weak D match, TRBD1 (6 bases). There are 15 residues in the CDR3. CDR1 MNHEY and CDR2 SMNVEV come from the germline V gene (reference sequence).

J is TRBJ2-3 and V is TRBV9; D gene unclear. Trimming stripped 0 bases from V and 0 bases from J, with 8 bases between. The germline V gene has CDR1 SGDLS and CDR2 YYNGEE. The CDR3 has 15 residues. CDR3 sequence reads: CASSVASSSTDTQYF. Written as DNA, the CDR3 is TGTGCCAGCAGCGTAGCCAGTTCTAGCACAGATACGCAGTATTTT.

The rearrangement links TRBV7-2 to TRBJ1-1, with D uncertain. This CDR3 has 15 amino acids. The germline V and J ends were trimmed by 2 bases and 0 bases, with 10 bases remaining between them. Germline CDR1 SGHTA, CDR2 FQGNSA. The CDR3 loop is CASSLRRYLNTEAFF. For the CDR3, the DNA is TGTGCCAGCAGCTTACGACGGTATTTGAACACTGAAGCTTTCTTT.

The CDR3 region has the DNA TGTGCCAGCAGTGCACCGGGACTAGCGGTACACAATGAGCAGTTCTTC. Amino acid sequence: CASSAPGLAVHNEQFF. This chain joins TRBV6-1 and TRBJ2-1, with 11 bases lining up with TRBD2. The V segment lost 4 bases and the J segment 5 bases; nucleotides outside the gene matches: 7. The CDR3 contains 16 residues. The germline CDR1 and CDR2 sequences are MNHNS and SASEGT.

The J gene is TRBJ2-3, the V gene TRBV12-3 or TRBV12-4, with 8 positions matching TRBD2. This CDR3 spans 15 amino acids. The V and J ends lost 8 bases and 3 bases, in that order; junction bases with no gene match: 10. CDR3 in amino acids: CASGMGGTRTDTQYF. The CDR3 nucleotides are TGTGCCAGCGGGATGGGGGGGACTAGAACAGATACGCAGTATTTT.